The clone carrying this T cell receptor delta chain was counted only a few times. TCRdb has a much larger clone's protein, which differs at residue 4 from the translation of this DNA, likely because of a read error; what is shown is the protein translated from the DNA. The data were taken from a study of γδ T cells in repeated Plasmodium falciparum infection. Study context: Samples were taken at baseline, before some infections, and 21 days after each.

CDR3 length equals 19 residues. In germline, CDR1 is TSWWSYY, CDR2 QGS. Gammadelta T cells were flow-sorted from PBMC into Vgamma9/Vdelta2+ and Vdelta2-negative populations for bulk analysis. TCRdb re-identified clones in the multiplex PCR reads via CATT. The sample has around 50,000 delta-chain clones, around 2% seen once; the top ten hold approximately 25%. J is TRDJ1 and V is TRDV1; TRDD3 agrees at 10 bases. The sequenced sample consisted of gamma-delta T cells from blood. The TCR sequence derives from a pool of human donors (malaria-infected and uninfected, not separated). The CDR3 is CALEERSPNWGIPTDKLIF. In nucleotides, the CDR3 is TGTGCTCTTGAGGAACGTTCCCCCAACTGGGGGATCCCCACCGATAAACTCATCTTT.